The present entry profiles one TCR beta chain with its context. The table lists this clonotype with a few counts. What this receptor recognizes is not known. Base qualities are not provided; no much larger clone lies one nucleotide away. The entry originates in a study of CD8 T cells in ankylosing spondylitis (dated by TCRdb to the late 2010s). Regarding the study in general: The study set out to find disease-linked TCR variants by profiling T cell receptor beta repertoires in ankylosing spondylitis patients and healthy donors. The full study cohort comprised about 23 ankylosing spondylitis patients and over 95 healthy donors. Peripheral blood was sampled, and synovial fluid was also collected from ankylosing spondylitis patients.

Taken from the germline V gene, the CDR1 and CDR2 loops are ENHRY and SYGVKD. The V end loses 4 bases and the J end loses 3 bases, and a stretch of 10 bases separates them. From the cysteine through the phenylalanine, the CDR3 covers 14 amino acids. The DNA shown is the 42-base CDR3, in frame from base 1. Sequencing took place on an Illumina HiSeq 2500. Quantitative 5'-RACE with molecular barcodes was used to prepare TCR beta libraries. The authors' analysis ran thus. A new computational method, built on a probabilistic model of VDJ rearrangement, was used to identify disease-linked TCR variants. TCRdb trimmed the raw reads at Q25, called clones with MiXCR and kept productive beta chains. Here each entry gathers all rows of one CDR3 protein and keeps the most common genes and DNA. These V and J calls derive from TCRdb rather than the authors' analysis. The sample profile shows 700,000 to 850,000 distinct CDR3 sequences; about an eighth of them were found once. The ten largest make up more than 0.5% of the sample.

What the research found in general, with its limitations: The disease-linked clones had a CD8+ phenotype and were found at relatively low frequencies in peripheral blood. Blood from ankylosing spondylitis patients appeared to be characterized by a TCR beta motif composed of about eight highly homologous amino acid variants. Significant enrichment of the disease-linked clones was reported in matched synovial fluid samples from ankylosing spondylitis patients. Some motif variants had previously been reported in the synovial fluid and blood of reactive arthritis patients, which suggests shared mechanisms of disease initiation.

The clonotype was recovered from a male donor with ankylosing spondylitis. Sequenced: blood, either unsorted or a sorted T cell fraction (not recorded which). The chain couples TRBV10-3 to TRBJ1-3; the D gene is unclear. The CDR3 here reads CAISARGDGNTIYF. The base sequence is TGTGCCATCAGTGCTCGCGGGGATGGAAACACCATATATTTT.